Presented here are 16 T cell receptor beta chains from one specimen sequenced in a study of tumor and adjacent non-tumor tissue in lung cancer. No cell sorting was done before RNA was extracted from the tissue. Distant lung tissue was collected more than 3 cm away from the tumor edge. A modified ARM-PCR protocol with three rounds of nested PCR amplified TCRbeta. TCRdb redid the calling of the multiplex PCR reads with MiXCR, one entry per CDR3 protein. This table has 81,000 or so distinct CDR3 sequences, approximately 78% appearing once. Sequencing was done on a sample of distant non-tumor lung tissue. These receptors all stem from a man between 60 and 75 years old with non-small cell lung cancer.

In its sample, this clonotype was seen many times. The CDR3 nucleotides read TGTGCCAGCAGTTTATCAGCTCTTACCAATCAGCCCCAGCATTTT. Its translation is CASSLSALTNQPQHF. The rearrangement links TRBV12-3 or TRBV12-4 to TRBJ1-5, with no clear D. Trimming took 2 bases from V and 3 from J, leaving 11 bases between them. This CDR3 comprises 15 residues.

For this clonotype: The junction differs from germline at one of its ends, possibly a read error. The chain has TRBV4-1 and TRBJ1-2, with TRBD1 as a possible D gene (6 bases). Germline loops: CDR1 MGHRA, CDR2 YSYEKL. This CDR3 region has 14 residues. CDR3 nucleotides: TGCGCCAGCGGCCAGGACAGCACCTCTTTCGGTTACACCTTC. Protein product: CASGQDSTSFGYTF.

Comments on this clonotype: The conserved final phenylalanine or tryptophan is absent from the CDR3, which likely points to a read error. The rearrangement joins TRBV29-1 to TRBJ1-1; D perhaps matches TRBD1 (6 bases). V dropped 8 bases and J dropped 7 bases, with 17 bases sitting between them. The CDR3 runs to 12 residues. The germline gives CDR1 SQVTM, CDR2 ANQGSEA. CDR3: CSPQEGEIEAFS. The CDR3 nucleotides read TGCAGCCCCCAAGAGGGGGAAATTGAAGCTTTCTCT.

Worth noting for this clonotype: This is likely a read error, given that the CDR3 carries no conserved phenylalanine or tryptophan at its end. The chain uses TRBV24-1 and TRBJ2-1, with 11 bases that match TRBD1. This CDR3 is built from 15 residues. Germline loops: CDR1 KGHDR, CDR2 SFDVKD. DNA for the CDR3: TGTGAAACCGGGACAGGGGGGAGATCCTACAATGAGCAGTTCTTG. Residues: CETGTGGRSYNEQFL.

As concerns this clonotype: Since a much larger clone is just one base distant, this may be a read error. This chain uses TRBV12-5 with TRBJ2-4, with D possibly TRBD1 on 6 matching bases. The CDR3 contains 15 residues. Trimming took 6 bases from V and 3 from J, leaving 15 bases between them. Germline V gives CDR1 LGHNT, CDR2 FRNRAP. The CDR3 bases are TGTGCTAGTGGCGAGGGACACCGAGTCAAAAACATTCAGTACTTC. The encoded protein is CASGEGHRVKNIQYF.

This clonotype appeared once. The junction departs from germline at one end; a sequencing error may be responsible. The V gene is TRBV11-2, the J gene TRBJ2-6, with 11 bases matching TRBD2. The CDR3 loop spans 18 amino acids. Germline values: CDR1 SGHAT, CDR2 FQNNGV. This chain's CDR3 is CTSSLTSGGATGANVLTF. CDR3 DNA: TGTACCAGCAGTCTAACTAGCGGGGGAGCCACTGGTGCCAACGTCCTGACTTTC. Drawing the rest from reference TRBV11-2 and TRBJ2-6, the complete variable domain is EAGVAQSPRYKIIEKRQSVAFWCNPISGHATLYWYQQILGQGPKLLIQFQNNGVVDDSQLPKDRFSAERLKGVDSTLKIQPAKLEDSAVYLCTSSLTSGGATGANVLTFGAGSRLTVL.

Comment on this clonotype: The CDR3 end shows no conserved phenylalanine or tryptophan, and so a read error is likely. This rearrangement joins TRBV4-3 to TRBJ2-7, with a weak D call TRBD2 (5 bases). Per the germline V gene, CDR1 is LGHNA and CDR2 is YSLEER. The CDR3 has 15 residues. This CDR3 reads CVSSQELAPSYEQYL. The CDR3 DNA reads TGCGTCAGCAGCCAAGAATTAGCGCCTTCCTACGAGCAGTACTTA.

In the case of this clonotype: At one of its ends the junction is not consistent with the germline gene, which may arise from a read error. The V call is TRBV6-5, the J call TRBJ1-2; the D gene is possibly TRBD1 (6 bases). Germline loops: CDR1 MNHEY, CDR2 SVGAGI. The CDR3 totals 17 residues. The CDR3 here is CASSYSNAGAGNYGYTF. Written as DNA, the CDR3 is TGTGCCAGTAGTTACTCGAATGCGGGGGCTGGTAACTATGGCTACACCTTC.

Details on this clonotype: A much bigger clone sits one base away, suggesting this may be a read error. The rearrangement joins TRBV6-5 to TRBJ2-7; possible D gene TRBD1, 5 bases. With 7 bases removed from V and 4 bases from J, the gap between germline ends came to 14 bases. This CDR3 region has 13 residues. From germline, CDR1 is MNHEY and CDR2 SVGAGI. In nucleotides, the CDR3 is TGTGCCAGCATTTGGGGCAGGCCTTACGAGCAGTACTTC. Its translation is CASIWGRPYEQYF.

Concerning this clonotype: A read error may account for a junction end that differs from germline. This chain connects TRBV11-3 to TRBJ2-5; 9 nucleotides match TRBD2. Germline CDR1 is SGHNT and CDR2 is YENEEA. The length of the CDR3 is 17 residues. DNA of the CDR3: TGTGTCAGCAGCCTAGGGTCCAGCGGGGGGTCCCAAGAGACCCTGTACTTC. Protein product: CVSSLGSSGGSQETLYF.

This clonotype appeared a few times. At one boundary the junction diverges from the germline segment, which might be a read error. For the CDR3, the DNA is TGTGCCAGCAGCCCCGGGGTGACCCTTATCACAGATACGCAGTGTTTT. This translates into CASSPGVTLITDTQCF. This rearrangement joins TRBV5-5 to TRBJ2-3, with D possibly matching TRBD2 (5 bases). Germline values: CDR1 SGHKS, CDR2 YYEKEE (reference sequence). CDR3 length: 16 amino acids.

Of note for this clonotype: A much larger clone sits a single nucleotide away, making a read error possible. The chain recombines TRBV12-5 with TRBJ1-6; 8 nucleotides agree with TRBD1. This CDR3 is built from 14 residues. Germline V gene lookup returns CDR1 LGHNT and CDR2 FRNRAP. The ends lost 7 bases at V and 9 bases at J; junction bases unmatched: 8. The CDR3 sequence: CASDPDRGSSPLHF. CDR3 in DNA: TGTGCTAGTGATCCTGACAGGGGCAGTTCACCCCTCCACTTT.

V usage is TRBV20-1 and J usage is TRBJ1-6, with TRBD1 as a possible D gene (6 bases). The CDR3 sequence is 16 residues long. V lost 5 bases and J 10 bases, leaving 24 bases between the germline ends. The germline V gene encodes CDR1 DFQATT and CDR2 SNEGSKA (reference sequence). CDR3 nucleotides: TGCAGTGCTGAGCGCCTCGGAGACAGGAGTAAATCACCCCTCCACTTT. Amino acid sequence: CSAERLGDRSKSPLHF.

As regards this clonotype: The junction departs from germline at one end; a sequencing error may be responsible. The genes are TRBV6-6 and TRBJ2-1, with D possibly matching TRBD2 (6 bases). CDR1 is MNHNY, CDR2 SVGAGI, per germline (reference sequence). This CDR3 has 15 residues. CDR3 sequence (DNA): TGTACCAGCAGTTGGGGCGGGGAGGCTTACAATGAGCAGTTCTTC. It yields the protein CTSSWGGEAYNEQFF.

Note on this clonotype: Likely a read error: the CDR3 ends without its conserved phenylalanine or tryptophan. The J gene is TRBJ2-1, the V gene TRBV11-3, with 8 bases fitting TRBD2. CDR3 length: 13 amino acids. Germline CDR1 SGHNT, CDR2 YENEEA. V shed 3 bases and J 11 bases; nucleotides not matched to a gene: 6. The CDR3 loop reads CASSFGRASKQFL. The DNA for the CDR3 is TGTGCCAGCAGCTTCGGGAGGGCCAGTAAGCAGTTCCTC.

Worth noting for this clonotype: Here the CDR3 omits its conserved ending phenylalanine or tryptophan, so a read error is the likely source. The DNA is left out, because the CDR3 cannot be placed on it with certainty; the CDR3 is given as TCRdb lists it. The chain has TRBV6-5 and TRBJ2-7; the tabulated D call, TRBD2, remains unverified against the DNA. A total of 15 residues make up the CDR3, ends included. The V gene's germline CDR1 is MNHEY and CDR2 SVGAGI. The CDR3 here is CASGNGRVTPYEQYY.